The TCR beta chain under discussion was sequenced for a study of lymphopenia after photon versus proton radiotherapy. Overall study results and limits: After lymphocyte nadir, photon-treated repertoires showed oligoclonal expansion, especially CD8+ Temra. Authors raise, but do not show, better survival with proton therapy. In patients who died, overall survival fell as post-nadir TCR diversity dropped more.

Notes on this clone: What it binds is not known.

TCRdb keeps only in-frame clones here, not all; method: immunoSEQ multiplex PCR. The sample consists of 26,000 or so clones, more than 70% of them appearing once. V was clipped by 2 bases and J by 4 bases, with 13 bases between them. The CDR3 runs to 15 residues. Germline CDR1 is KGHSH and CDR2 is LQKENI. The V call is TRBV18, the J call TRBJ2-3, with a tentative D call TRBD1 (5 bases). The source of this sequence is a man aged 30 to 45 with gastric cancer. Sequences were derived from peripheral blood, sampled from a patient treated with photon-based radiotherapy. Here the CDR3 DNA reads TGTGCCAGCTCACCAGGTCCAGGGCTGGCAGATACGCAGTATTTT. Amino acids: CASSPGPGLADTQYF.